This entry concerns a single T cell receptor (beta chain). This clone was observed a handful of times. Its target antigen remains unknown. Base qualities are not recorded, but no much larger clone differs from it by a single base. This record belongs to a study of blood T cell repertoires in COVID-19 (TCRdb year 2020). About the study as a whole: Samples from collaborators originated in the United States, Italy and Spain and spanned both the acute and convalescent phases of COVID-19. The material from the prospective study consisted of cDNA or gDNA derived from T cells, B-cell-depleted T cells, or PBMCs. Sample metadata almost always included a de-identified subject ID, COVID-19 status, age in years and sex. The samples were drawn from two sources: the first 160 participants of the ongoing ImmuneRACE study, and 950 to 1,500 subjects contributed by 6 global collaborators. The repertoires were released in a freely available public database intended as a resource for research on the immune response to SARS-CoV-2. HLA class I and class II types, where available, came from metadata supplied by the sample provider rather than from assay-based typing. Subjects who had been exposed to COVID-19, were actively infected with it, or had recovered from it provided the deeply sampled blood TCRbeta repertoires that made up the dataset. Results and caveats for the whole study, not just this receptor: How much clinical and demographic metadata was included differed by source and by participant, and the metadata was provided uncurated.

The germline V gene supplies CDR1 MNHEY and CDR2 SVGAGI. The junction shows trimming of 5 bases on V and 4 bases on J, and the gene matches do not reach 3 bases of it. The CDR3 runs 13 residues from the cysteine to the phenylalanine. The CDR3 DNA has 39 bases and is translated from base 1. The collaborating institutions used their own protocols to collect whole blood in K2EDTA tubes. For TCRbeta analysis, collaborators shipped samples as frozen whole blood, isolated PBMCs, or DNA extracted from either of those sample types. The immunoSEQ Assay, a bias-controlled multiplex PCR, was used to amplify TCRbeta CDR3 regions from genomic DNA. As for the authors' bioinformatics: The number of nucleated cells in each sample was estimated by amplification of reference gene primers within the assay. To quantify the absolute abundance of each unique TCRbeta CDR3 rearrangement, sequence reads were collapsed and filtered. For each sample, productive Simpson clonality was calculated as the square root of Simpson's diversity index across productive rearrangements. In its TCRdb copy, this immuneACCESS table keeps in-frame sequences only and misses some clones. Where compared with another copy, unresolved V genes explain less than half of these, and the others have no known cause. V and J calls and clone size are as listed in that table; D and trimming were resolved from the DNA. In this sample the table shows more than 110,000 clones, 65% to 90% of which occur a single time. The ten largest clonotypes hold about 2.9% of the sample.

This receptor was taken from a man over 45 with acute or convalescent COVID-19. Source material: peripheral blood. The sequence links TRBV6-5 to TRBJ1-2, with 8 bases in between that match TRBD1. CDR3 protein: CASSRDRFYGYTF. The DNA sequence follows: TGTGCCAGCAGTAGGGACAGGTTCTATGGCTACACCTTC.